This T cell receptor (beta chain) was observed in a study of blood T cell repertoires in COVID-19. On the study more broadly: Whether acute or convalescent, the COVID-19 samples came from the United States, Italy and Spain. PBMCs, B-cell-depleted T cells, or T cells were the source of the cDNA or gDNA that made up the material.

The CDR3 has 13 amino acids. V shed 3 bases and J shed 6 bases, with 14 bases lying between them. The V gene's germline CDR1 is GTSNPN and CDR2 SVGIG (reference sequence). Per the original data handling: Nucleated cell counts were estimated from reference gene primer amplification. Using immunoSEQ multiplex PCR, the repertoire was profiled, and TCRdb retains in-frame clones only, with some absent. D and trimming were read from the DNA, whereas the V and J calls and clone size are those reported in that table. The table has 150,000 to 200,000 clones, roughly 93% seen once; the top ten hold approximately 4.6%.

Sample: peripheral blood. The receptor was isolated from a woman aged 45 to 65 with acute or convalescent COVID-19. V is TRBV30 and J is TRBJ1-1; perhaps TRBD1 as D (5 bases). CDR3 protein: CAWRATGNAEAFF. CDR3 in DNA: TGTGCCTGGAGGGCCACAGGCAACGCTGAAGCTTTCTTT.